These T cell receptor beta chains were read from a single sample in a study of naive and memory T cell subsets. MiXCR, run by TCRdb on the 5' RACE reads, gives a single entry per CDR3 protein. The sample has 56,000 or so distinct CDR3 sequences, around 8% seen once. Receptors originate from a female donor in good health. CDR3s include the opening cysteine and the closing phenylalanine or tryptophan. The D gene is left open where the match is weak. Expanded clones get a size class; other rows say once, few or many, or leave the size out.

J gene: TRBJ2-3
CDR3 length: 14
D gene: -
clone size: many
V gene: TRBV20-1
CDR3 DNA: TGCAGTGCCCAGGGGCAGCGGGGCACAGATACGCAGTATTTT
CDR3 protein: CSAQGQRGTDTQYF

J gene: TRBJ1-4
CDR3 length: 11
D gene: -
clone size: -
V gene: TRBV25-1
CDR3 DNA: TGTGCCAGCAGGAGTGGTGAAAAACTGTTTTTT
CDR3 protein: CASRSGEKLFF

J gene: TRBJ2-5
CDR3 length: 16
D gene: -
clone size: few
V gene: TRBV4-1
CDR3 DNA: TGCGCCAGCAGCCAAGAAGGTAGCAGGCCCCAAGAGACCCAGTACTTC
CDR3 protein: CASSQEGSRPQETQYF

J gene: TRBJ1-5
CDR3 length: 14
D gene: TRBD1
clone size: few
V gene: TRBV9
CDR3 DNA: TGTGCCAGCAGCCCCGGGACAGGGTATCAGCCCCAGCATTTT
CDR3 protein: CASSPGTGYQPQHF

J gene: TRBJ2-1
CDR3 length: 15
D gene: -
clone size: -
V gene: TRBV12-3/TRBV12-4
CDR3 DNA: TGTGCCAGCAGTTTAGCGCGAAGGACTCGAGGGGAGCAGTTCTTC
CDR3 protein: CASSLARRTRGEQFF

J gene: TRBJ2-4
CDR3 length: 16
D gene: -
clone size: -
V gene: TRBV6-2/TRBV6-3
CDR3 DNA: TGTGCCAGCAGTTATATGGGGGATCTAGCCAAAAACATTCAGTACTTC
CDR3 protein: CASSYMGDLAKNIQYF

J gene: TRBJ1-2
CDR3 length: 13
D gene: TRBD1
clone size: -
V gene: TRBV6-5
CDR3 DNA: TGTGCCAGTGCCGGGACAGGGGTTTATGGCTACACCTTC
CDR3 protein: CASAGTGVYGYTF

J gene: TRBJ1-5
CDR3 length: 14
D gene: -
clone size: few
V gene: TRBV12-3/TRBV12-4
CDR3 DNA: TGTGCCAGCACCACCGGGGCAGTAAATCAGCCCCAGCATTTT
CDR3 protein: CASTTGAVNQPQHF

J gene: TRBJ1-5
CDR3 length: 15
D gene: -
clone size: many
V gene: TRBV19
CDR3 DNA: TGTGCCAGTAGTATTCGCACTGATGGCAATCAGCCCCAGCATTTT
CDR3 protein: CASSIRTDGNQPQHF

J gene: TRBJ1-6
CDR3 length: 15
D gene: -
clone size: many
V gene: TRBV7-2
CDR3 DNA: TGTGCCAGCAGCTTCACTTTGGGGGGAAATTCACCCCTCCACTTT
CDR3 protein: CASSFTLGGNSPLHF

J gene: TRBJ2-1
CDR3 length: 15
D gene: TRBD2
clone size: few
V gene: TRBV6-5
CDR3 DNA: TGTGCCAGCAGTTACGGGGGGGACTGGAACAATGAGCAGTTCTTC
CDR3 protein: CASSYGGDWNNEQFF

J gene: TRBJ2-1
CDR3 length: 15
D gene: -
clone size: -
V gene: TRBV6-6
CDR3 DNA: TGTGCCAGCAGCCCCGGACCAGGACGTCACAATGAGCAGTTCTTC
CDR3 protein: CASSPGPGRHNEQFF

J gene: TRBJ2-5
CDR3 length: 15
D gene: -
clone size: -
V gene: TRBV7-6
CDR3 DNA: TGTGCCAGCAGCTTAGCGCAAAGAGTCGCAGAGACCCAGTACTTC
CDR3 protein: CASSLAQRVAETQYF

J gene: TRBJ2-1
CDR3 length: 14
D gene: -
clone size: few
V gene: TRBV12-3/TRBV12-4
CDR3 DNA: TGTGCCAGCGGGATTTCCCCGCTTGTGAATGAGCAGTTCTTC
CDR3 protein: CASGISPLVNEQFF

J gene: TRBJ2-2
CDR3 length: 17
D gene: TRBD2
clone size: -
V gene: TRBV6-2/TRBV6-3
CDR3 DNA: TGTGCCAGCAGTTTATTCCTAGCGGGGAGGAACACCGGGGAGCTGTTTTTT
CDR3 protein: CASSLFLAGRNTGELFF

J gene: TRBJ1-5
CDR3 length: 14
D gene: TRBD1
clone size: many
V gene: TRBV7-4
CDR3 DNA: TGTGCCAGCAGCTTAGGGGACAGTCATCAGCCCCAGCATTTT
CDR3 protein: CASSLGDSHQPQHF

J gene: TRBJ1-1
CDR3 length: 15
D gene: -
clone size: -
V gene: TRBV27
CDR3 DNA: TGTGCCAGCAGTTATGCGGGGGCCATGAACACTGAAGCTTTCTTT
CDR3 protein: CASSYAGAMNTEAFF

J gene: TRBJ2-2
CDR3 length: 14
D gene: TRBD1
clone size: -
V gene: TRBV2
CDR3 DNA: TGTGCCAGCAGTCTCGGACAGGTATCCGGGGAGCTGTTTTTT
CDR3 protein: CASSLGQVSGELFF

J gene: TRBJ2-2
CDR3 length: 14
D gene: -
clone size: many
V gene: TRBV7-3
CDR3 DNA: TGTGCCAGCAGCCCCGTCGGGAACACCGGGGAGCTGTTTTTT
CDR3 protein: CASSPVGNTGELFF

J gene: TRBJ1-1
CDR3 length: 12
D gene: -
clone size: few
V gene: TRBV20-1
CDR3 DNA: TGCAGTGCTGGGGACTGTCCGAGGGAAGCTTTCTTT
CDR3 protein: CSAGDCPREAFF

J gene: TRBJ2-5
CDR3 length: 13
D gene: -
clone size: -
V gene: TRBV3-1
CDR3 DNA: TGTGCCAGCAGCCAAGAATGGGGAAAGACCCAGTACTTC
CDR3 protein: CASSQEWGKTQYF

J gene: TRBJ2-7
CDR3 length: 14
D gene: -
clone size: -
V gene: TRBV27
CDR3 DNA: TGTGCCAGCAGTTTACGGACCGGCCCCTACGAGCAGTACTTC
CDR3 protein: CASSLRTGPYEQYF

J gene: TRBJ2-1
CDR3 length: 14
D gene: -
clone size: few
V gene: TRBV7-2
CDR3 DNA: TGTGCCAGCAGCTCCGGATCATCCTTCAATGAGCAGTTCTTC
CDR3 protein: CASSSGSSFNEQFF

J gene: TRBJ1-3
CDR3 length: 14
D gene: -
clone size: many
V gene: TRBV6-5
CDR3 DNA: TGTGCCAGCACCCGCCGGGGCCGAGGAAACACCATATATTTT
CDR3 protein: CASTRRGRGNTIYF

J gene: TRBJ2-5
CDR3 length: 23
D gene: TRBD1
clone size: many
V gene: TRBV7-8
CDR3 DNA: TGTGCCAGCAGCTCGCTAAGACAGGGGGCGTACCTCCTACACGACCCGACACAAGAGACCCAGTACTTC
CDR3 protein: CASSSLRQGAYLLHDPTQETQYF

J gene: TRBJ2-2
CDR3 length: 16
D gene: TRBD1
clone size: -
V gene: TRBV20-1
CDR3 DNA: TGCAGTGCTAGTCACACCGGGACAGCGAACACCGGGGAGCTGTTTTTT
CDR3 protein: CSASHTGTANTGELFF

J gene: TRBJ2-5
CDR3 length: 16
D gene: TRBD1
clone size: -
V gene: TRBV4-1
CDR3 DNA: TGCGCCAGCAGCCAAGCACCGGGACAGGGCATCGAGACCCAGTACTTC
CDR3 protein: CASSQAPGQGIETQYF

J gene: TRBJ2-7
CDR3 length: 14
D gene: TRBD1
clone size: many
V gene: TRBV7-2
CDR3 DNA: TGTGCCAGCAGCGTAACAGGGGGCGAGGGCGAGCAGTACTTC
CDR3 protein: CASSVTGGEGEQYF

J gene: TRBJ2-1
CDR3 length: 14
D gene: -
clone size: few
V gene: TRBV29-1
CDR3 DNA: TGCAGTTTAGAGCGGGCAGCTGGGGGCAATGAGCAGTTCTTC
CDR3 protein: CSLERAAGGNEQFF

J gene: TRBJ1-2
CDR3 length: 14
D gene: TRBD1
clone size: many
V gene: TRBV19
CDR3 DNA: TGTGCCAGTAGCTCGGGACAGCCCTCGGATGGCTACACCTTC
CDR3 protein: CASSSGQPSDGYTF

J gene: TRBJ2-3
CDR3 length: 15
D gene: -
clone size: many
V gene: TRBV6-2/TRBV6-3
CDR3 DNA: TGTGCCAGCAGTTATGAGGTCGACTTCACAGATACGCAGTATTTT
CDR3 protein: CASSYEVDFTDTQYF

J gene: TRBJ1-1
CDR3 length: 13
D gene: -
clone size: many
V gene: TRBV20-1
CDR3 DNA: TGCAGTGCTAGAGCAACGGGTGACACTGAAGCTTTCTTT
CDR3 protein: CSARATGDTEAFF

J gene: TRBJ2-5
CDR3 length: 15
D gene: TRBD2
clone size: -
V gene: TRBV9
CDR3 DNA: TGTGCCAGCAGCGTATCAGGAGTAGCGGGAGAGACCCAGTACTTC
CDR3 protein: CASSVSGVAGETQYF

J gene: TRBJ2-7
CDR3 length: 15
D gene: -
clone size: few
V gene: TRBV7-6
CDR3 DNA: TGTGCCAGCAGCGGGGGGACAGTGAGCTCCTACGAGCAGTACTTC
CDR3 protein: CASSGGTVSSYEQYF

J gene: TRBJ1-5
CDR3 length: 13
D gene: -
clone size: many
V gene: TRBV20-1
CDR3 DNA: TGCAGTGCTAGGTCTAGAGAGGCTCAGCCCCAGCATTTT
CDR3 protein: CSARSREAQPQHF

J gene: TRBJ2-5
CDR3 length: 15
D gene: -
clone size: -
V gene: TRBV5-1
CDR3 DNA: TGCGCCAGCAGCTTGGGTGGGGAAGGAATCGAGACCCAGTACTTC
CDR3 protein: CASSLGGEGIETQYF

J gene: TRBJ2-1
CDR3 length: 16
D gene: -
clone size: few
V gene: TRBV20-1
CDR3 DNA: TGCAGTGCTAGGGTCTATCAGGGGCAGTCTTACAATGAGCAGTTCTTC
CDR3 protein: CSARVYQGQSYNEQFF

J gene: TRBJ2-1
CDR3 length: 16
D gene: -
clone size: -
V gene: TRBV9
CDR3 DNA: TGTGCCAGCGCAAGGGAGCCTTCTAGCTCCTACAATGAGCAGTTCTTC
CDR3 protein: CASAREPSSSYNEQFF

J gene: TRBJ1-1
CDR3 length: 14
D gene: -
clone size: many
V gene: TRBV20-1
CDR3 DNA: TGCAGTGCTAAAAAGACAGGATTGAACACTGAAGCTTTCTTT
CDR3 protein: CSAKKTGLNTEAFF

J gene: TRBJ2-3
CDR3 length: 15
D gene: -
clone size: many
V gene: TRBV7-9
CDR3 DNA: TGTGCCAGCAGCTTACTCGGGGTGGACACAGATACGCAGTATTTT
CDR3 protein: CASSLLGVDTDTQYF

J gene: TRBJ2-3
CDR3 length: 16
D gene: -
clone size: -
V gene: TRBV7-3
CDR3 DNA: TGTGCCAGCAGCAAGGGATCGATAGACGCGACCGATACGCAGTATTTT
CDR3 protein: CASSKGSIDATDTQYF

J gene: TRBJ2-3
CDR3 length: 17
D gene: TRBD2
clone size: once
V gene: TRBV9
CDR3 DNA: TGTGCCAGCAGCGTAGATTGGAGCGGGGGGAGCACAGATACGCAGTATTTT
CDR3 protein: CASSVDWSGGSTDTQYF

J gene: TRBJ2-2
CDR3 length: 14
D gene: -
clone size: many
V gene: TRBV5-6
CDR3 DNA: TGTGCCAGCAGCTTGGCCGGGAACACCGGGGAGCTGTTTTTT
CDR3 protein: CASSLAGNTGELFF